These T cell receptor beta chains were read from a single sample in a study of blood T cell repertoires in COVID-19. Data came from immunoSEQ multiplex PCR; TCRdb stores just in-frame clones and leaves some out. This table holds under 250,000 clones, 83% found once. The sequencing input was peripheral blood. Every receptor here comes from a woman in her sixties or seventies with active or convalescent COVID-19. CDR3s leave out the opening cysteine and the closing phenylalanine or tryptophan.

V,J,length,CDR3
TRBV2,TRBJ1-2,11,ASPDSPDYGYT
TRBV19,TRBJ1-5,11,ASNQQGNQPQH
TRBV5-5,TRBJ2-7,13,ASSFGTFPTREQY
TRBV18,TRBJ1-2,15,ASSPDRGAVFAYGYT
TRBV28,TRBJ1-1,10,ASSLSRAEAF
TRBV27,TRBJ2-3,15,ASSSLPDRGKTDTQY
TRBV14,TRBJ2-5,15,ASSQQRGRREQKTQY
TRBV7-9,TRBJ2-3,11,ASSLDVPGGQY
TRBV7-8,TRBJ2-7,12,ASSHTHGTNEQY
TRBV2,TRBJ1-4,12,ARGEQGTNEKLF
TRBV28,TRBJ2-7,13,ASHHGTWTAYEQY
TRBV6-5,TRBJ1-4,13,ASTTSTGGVEKLF
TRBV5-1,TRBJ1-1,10,ASSDTGAEAF
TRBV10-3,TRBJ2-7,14,AISEGSGRVGYEQY
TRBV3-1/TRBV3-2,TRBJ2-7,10,ASSFWLYEQY
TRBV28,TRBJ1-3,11,ASSEGAGNTIY
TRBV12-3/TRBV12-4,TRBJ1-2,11,ASSLGQTNGYT
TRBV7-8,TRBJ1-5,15,ASSLARGPYSNQPQH
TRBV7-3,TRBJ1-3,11,ASSLDREDTIY
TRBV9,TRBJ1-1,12,ASSVVGEAIEAF
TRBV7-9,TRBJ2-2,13,ASSLGWPNTGELF
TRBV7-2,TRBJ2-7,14,ASRPLAGVSSYEQY
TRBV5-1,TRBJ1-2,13,ASSLVPEGGYGYT
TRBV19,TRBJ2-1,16,ASSTPLAGTSGNNEQF
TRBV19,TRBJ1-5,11,ASSAGSNQPQH
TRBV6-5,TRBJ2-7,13,ASSPQRGASYEQY
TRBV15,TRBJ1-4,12,ATSRQGTNEKLF
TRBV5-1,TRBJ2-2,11,ASSLGSTGELF
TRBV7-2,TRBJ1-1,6,ATHEAF
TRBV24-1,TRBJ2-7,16,ATSDSGTSGRAGDEQY
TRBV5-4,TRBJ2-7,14,ASSLGGAGGKYEQY
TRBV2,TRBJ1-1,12,ASRVTARNTEAF
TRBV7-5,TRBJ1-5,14,ARSPEGGGGNQPQH
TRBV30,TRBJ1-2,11,ALQGNDNYGYT
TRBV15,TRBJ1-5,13,ATSREEGAQQPQH
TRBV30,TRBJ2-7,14,AWSRSPPLVRDEQY
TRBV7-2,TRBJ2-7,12,ASASGTLPYEQY